This TCR beta chain derives from a study of cytomegalovirus exposure and HLA in healthy donors. Study at large: Earlier sequencing of approximately 200 million T cells yielded 100 million to 120 million unique TCR beta sequences.

This clone was seen a handful of times. Its antigen is not known. The CDR3 loop spans 13 amino acids. Germline-derived CDR1 and CDR2 are MNHEY and SVGAGI. V lost 6 bases and J lost 15, with 21 bases in between. Study results and limitations: The study found most TCR sequences rare, yet found some public TCRs in many donors. Some segments of the V type, notably TRBV6-2 and TRBV6-3, were excluded as indistinguishable.

A multiplex PCR was run with 60 Vbeta primers and 13 Jbeta primers. In the original workflow: A later analysis tallied about 80 million unique TCR beta chains, 10 million to 12 million of them shared. Assay: immunoSEQ multiplex PCR; the TCRdb copy retains only in-frame clones and omits some. From that table come the V and J calls and clone size; the DNA was used to work out D and trimming. The table lists over 200,000 clones, about 80% of them singletons. This TCR derives from a man in his forties in good health and CMV-seropositive. What was sequenced was PBMCs. The gene calls are TRBV6-5 and TRBJ2-4; D may be TRBD1 (6 bases). This CDR3 is CASSGLLKGVGYF. The CDR3 nucleotides are TGTGCCAGCAGCGGTCTTTTGAAGGGGGTTGGGTACTTC.